The clone carrying this T cell receptor (beta chain) occurred once. Its antigen is currently unknown. This entry is derived from a study of cytomegalovirus exposure and HLA in healthy donors. Study-wide results and limits: Later analysis showed TCR association rates varying by HLA locus, highest for DRB1 and lowest for HLA-C. In a later analysis, at a false discovery rate of 0.05, 15,000 to 20,000 TCR beta sequences were associated with HLA alleles. Presence/absence analysis assumed near-uniform sequencing depth across donors.

The PCR employed 60 Vbeta primers together with 13 Jbeta primers. The repertoire was sequenced with immunoSEQ multiplex PCR; TCRdb's copy has only in-frame clones and lacks some. The sample has around 100,000 clones, about 79% seen once. The sample comprised PBMCs. The receptor was isolated from a woman between 18 and 29 years old in good health and CMV-seropositive.

The CDR3 nucleotides are TGTGCCGGAGGACAGCTACAAGAGACCCAGTACTTC. This translates into CAGGQLQETQYF. The V call is TRBV6-1, the J call TRBJ2-5; possibly TRBD1 for D (6 bases). The CDR3 extends over 12 amino acids. CDR1 and CDR2 (germline): MNHNS, SASEGT. Trimming removed 11 bases from V and 2 bases from J, with 12 bases in between.